What follows are 18 T cell receptor beta chains derived from one specimen sequenced in a study of T cells in Graves' hyperthyroidism and ophthalmopathy. Amplification of TCR beta CDR3 regions used RNA as the template. The TCR CDR3 first-round RT-PCR relied on the HTBI primer set. TCRdb recomputed calls from the multiplex PCR reads with MiXCR, one row per CDR3 protein. The sample consists of hundreds of thousands of distinct CDR3 sequences, roughly 46% of them appearing once. The specimen sequenced was peripheral blood or thyroid tissue (not recorded which). The origin of the receptors is an adult man with Graves' disease, either hyperthyroidism or ophthalmopathy (not recorded which).

This clonotype has only one observation. The chain links TRBV15 to TRBJ1-5, with a tentative D call TRBD1 (5 bases). The CDR3 contains 16 residues. Germline V CDR1 and CDR2: LNHNV, YYDKDF (reference sequence). Between the trimmed V and J ends, which lost 3 bases and 11 bases, there was a span of 23 bases. In DNA, the CDR3 is TGTGCCACCAGCAGTAGTCAGGGCCGGGGAGGTGAGACCCAGCATTTT. Protein product: CATSSSQGRGGETQHF.

V usage is TRBV7-9 and J usage is TRBJ1-6, with TRBD1 matching 8 bases. V dropped 11 bases and J dropped 7; count of bases not matched to a gene: 13. The V gene's germline CDR1 is SEHNR and CDR2 FQNEAQ (reference sequence). The CDR3 runs 15 residues. The CDR3 sequence is CAWTTGDRYNSPLHF. The CDR3 DNA sequence: TGTGCCTGGACGACAGGGGATCGGTACAATTCACCCCTCCACTTT.

CDR3 bases: TGCAGTGCCAGCAGGAGGACGGAGACCCAGTACTTC. Its translation: CSASRRTETQYF. The J gene is TRBJ2-5, the V gene TRBV20-1, with a weak D call TRBD2 (5 bases). CDR1 and CDR2 (germline): DFQATT, SNEGSKA (reference sequence). The CDR3 covers 12 residues. Between the trimmed V and J ends, which lost 6 bases and 5 bases, there was a span of 13 bases.

This chain connects TRBV25-1 to TRBJ2-7; 8 positions match TRBD2. The CDR3 is made up of 15 amino acids. Germline CDR1 and CDR2: MGHDK and SYGVNS. Trimming took 6 bases from V and 1 from J; bases not matched to a gene: 8. Here the CDR3 DNA reads TGTGCCAGCAGACAGTCCGGGAGGGGATCCTACGAGCAGTACTTC. It is translated as CASRQSGRGSYEQYF.

The chain joins TRBV6-5 to TRBJ2-5, with TRBD2 matching 11 bases. Germline CDR1 reads MNHEY; CDR2 reads SVGAGI. With V trimmed by 4 bases and J by 5 bases, 9 bases remained unmatched. This CDR3 contains 16 residues. CDR3 sequence: CASSLVAGGFYETQYF. CDR3 nucleotide sequence: TGTGCCAGCAGTTTAGTAGCGGGAGGGTTCTACGAGACCCAGTACTTC.

DNA of the CDR3: TGTGCCAGCAGCTGGGACAGCTCATTGAACACTGAAGCTTTCTTT. As protein: CASSWDSSLNTEAFF. The chain joins TRBV7-9 to TRBJ1-1; TRBD1 matches 7 bases. V shed 4 bases and J 0 bases; nucleotides not matched to a gene: 5. This CDR3 comprises 15 residues. CDR1 is SEHNR and CDR2 is FQNEAQ in the germline V gene (reference sequence).

This clonotype was detected a few times. The chain recombines TRBV7-9 with TRBJ2-5; 9 positions match TRBD1. CDR1 and CDR2 from the germline V gene are SEHNR and FQNEAQ (reference sequence). There are 15 residues in the CDR3. Trimming removed 4 bases from V and 1 base from J; junction bases left unmatched: 4. The CDR3 sequence is CASSWGQGAQETQYF. CDR3 DNA sequence: TGTGCCAGCAGCTGGGGACAGGGCGCCCAAGAGACCCAGTACTTC.

This rearrangement joins TRBV19 to TRBJ1-2; possibly TRBD1 for D (5 bases). CDR3 length equals 16 residues. Germline V gene sequence: CDR1 LNHDA, CDR2 SQIVND (reference sequence). The V end lost 5 bases, the J end lost 6 bases, and 22 bases lay between the germline ends. CDR3: CASSRSAGVGVDGYTF. For the CDR3, the DNA is TGTGCCAGTAGTCGCTCGGCGGGGGTAGGGGTCGATGGCTACACCTTC.

The chain carries TRBV10-3 and TRBJ1-2; D ambiguous. There are 14 residues in the CDR3. The V end was cut by 0 bases, the J end by 4 bases, with 9 bases between. Germline V gives CDR1 ENHRY, CDR2 SYGVKD. The CDR3 region has the DNA TGTGCCATCAGTGAGTCCGGGAGGGCCTATGGCTACACCTTC. Translated, it gives CAISESGRAYGYTF.

The chain links TRBV6-6 to TRBJ1-2; no reliable D call. Trimming pared 2 bases from V and 7 bases from J, leaving 8 bases between. CDR3 length: 12 residues. Germline V gene lookup returns CDR1 MNHNY and CDR2 SVGAGI (reference sequence). CDR3 sequence (DNA): TGTGCCAGCAGTTACAGGGAGGTTGGCTACACCTTC. Translating it yields CASSYREVGYTF.

V usage is TRBV9 and J usage is TRBJ1-2; 9 nucleotides line up with TRBD1. Germline V gene lookup returns CDR1 SGDLS and CDR2 YYNGEE. Unmatched junction bases numbered 7, after V lost 8 bases and J lost 2 bases. There are 14 residues in the CDR3. The CDR3 DNA reads TGTGCCAGTGCGCCGGGACAGGGAAACTATGGCTACACCTTC. Encoded protein: CASAPGQGNYGYTF.

The rearrangement joins TRBV7-8 to TRBJ2-5, with 10 positions matching TRBD2. V lost 1 base to trimming and J lost 0 bases; unmatched junction nucleotides: 5. This CDR3 region has 17 residues. Germline assignment: CDR1 SGHVS and CDR2 FQNEAQ. The chain's CDR3 is CASSLGASGGNQETQYF. DNA of the CDR3: TGTGCCAGCAGCTTAGGGGCTAGCGGGGGAAACCAAGAGACCCAGTACTTC.

This clonotype was counted many times. This rearrangement joins TRBV10-3 to TRBJ1-2; 7 nucleotides align to TRBD1. This CDR3 comprises 14 residues. Germline CDR1 ENHRY, CDR2 SYGVKD. The V and J ends lost 6 bases and 8 bases, in that order; junction bases with no gene match: 12. CDR3 bases: TGTGCCATCAGAAGAGGTGGGACAGTACAGGGCTACACCTTC. Translated, it gives CAIRRGGTVQGYTF.

This clonotype has at least ten counts. The chain links TRBV7-2 to TRBJ1-1, with D perhaps matching TRBD1 (5 bases). The CDR3 is 16 amino acids. V was shortened by 1 base and J by 0 bases, with 12 bases between the two germline ends. Germline loops: CDR1 SGHTA, CDR2 FQGNSA. The CDR3 region is CASSLEVTEVNTEAFF. CDR3 sequence (DNA): TGTGCCAGCAGCTTAGAGGTGACAGAAGTGAACACTGAAGCTTTCTTT.

This clonotype occurred many times. The chain links TRBV7-2 to TRBJ2-5, with a tentative D call TRBD2 (7 bases). This CDR3 is 14 amino acids long. Germline CDR1 is SGHTA and CDR2 is FQGNSA. V was trimmed by 2 bases and J by 4 bases, leaving 11 bases between them. CDR3 loop: CASSLRGRAETQYF. The CDR3, as DNA: TGTGCCAGCAGCTTAAGGGGGAGGGCAGAGACCCAGTACTTC.

A few counts support this clonotype. The gene calls are TRBV2 and TRBJ1-2, with 7 bases matching TRBD1. CDR1 and CDR2 (germline): SNHLY, FYNNEI. CDR3 length equals 13 residues. V was clipped by 8 bases and J by 0 bases; unmatched bases: 3. This CDR3 is CASGQATNYGYTF. The CDR3 nucleotides are TGTGCCAGCGGACAGGCAACTAACTATGGCTACACCTTC.

This clonotype was recorded only once. The rearrangement uses TRBV10-3 and TRBJ1-6; the D is unclear. Germline lookup yields CDR1 ENHRY and CDR2 SYGVKD. This CDR3 has 16 amino acids. Trimming took 4 bases from V and 4 from J, leaving 14 bases between them. Written as DNA, the CDR3 is TGTGCCATCAGTGCTAGAGATGCAGTTTATAATTCACCCCTCCACTTT. It encodes CAISARDAVYNSPLHF.

This clonotype was detected only a few times. This rearrangement joins TRBV5-1 to TRBJ2-7; TRBD2 matches at 7 bases. CDR3 size: 13 residues. Trimming at V came to 0 bases and at J to 5 bases, leaving 2 bases not matched to a gene. The V gene's germline CDR1 is SGHRS and CDR2 YFSETQ. CDR3 nucleotides: TGCGCCAGCAGCTTGGGCGGGGGAAACGAGCAGTACTTC. This encodes CASSLGGGNEQYF.